One and the same sample provided the 19 T cell receptor beta chains below, sequenced in a study of tumor-infiltrating lymphocytes in primary liver carcinoma. Making TCR beta cDNA involved approximately 510 ng total RNA and a constant-region primer. It was through three nested multiplex PCR rounds of slightly modified ARM-PCR that TCR beta libraries arose. TRBV1-TRBV30 forward primers paired with a C-beta reverse primer were used in the first two PCR rounds, which ran approximately 10 cycles each. TCRdb re-called the multiplex PCR reads with MiXCR, one entry per CDR3 protein. In the table there are 300,000 to 350,000 distinct CDR3 sequences, about 61% of which are singletons. For blood RNA, unsorted whole blood served as the source, and germline DNA was extracted too. The material sequenced was peripheral blood. The receptors were sampled from a man aged 40-49 years with primary liver carcinoma and hepatitis B virus infection.

Concerning this clonotype: Just one base apart from a much larger clone, this may be a read error. This chain links TRBV6-1 with TRBJ1-5; unclear D gene. The CDR3 consists of 14 residues. The germline CDR1 and CDR2 sequences are MNHNS and SASEGT. The chain's CDR3 is CANSVRLDDQPQHF. The CDR3 DNA is TGTGCCAACAGTGTCCGGCTGGACGATCAGCCCCAGCATTTT.

The chain is built from TRBV5-1 and TRBJ2-3; tentatively, D is TRBD1 (6 bases). Between the trimmed V and J ends, which lost 7 bases and 7 bases, there was a span of 22 bases. The CDR3 covers 15 residues. In germline, CDR1 is SGHRS, CDR2 YFSETQ. The CDR3 DNA reads TGCGCCAGCCCGACAGGAAACGAGGTCGGGAATACGCAGTATTTT. It is translated as CASPTGNEVGNTQYF. The variable domain in full, completed from reference TRBV5-1 and TRBJ2-3, reads KAGVTQTPRYLIKTRGQQVTLSCSPISGHRSVSWYQQTPGQGLQFLFEYFSETQRNKGNFPGRFSGRQFSNSRSEMNVSTLELGDSALYLCASPTGNEVGNTQYFGPGTRLTVL.

As to this clonotype: A much larger clone lies a single base off, so this may be a read error. The V gene is TRBV4-2, the J gene TRBJ2-1, with D hard to call. Germline V gene sequence: CDR1 LGHNA, CDR2 YNFKEQ. The CDR3 loop spans 15 amino acids. In DNA, the CDR3 is TGTGCCGGCAGCCAAGATCCTTCCTTCGGCAATGAGCAGTTCTTC. It specifies CAGSQDPSFGNEQFF.

V is TRBV5-4 and J is TRBJ1-2; D is unclear. V lost 1 base and J lost 3, with 7 bases in between. This CDR3 is 13 amino acids long. Per the germline V gene, CDR1 is SGHNT and CDR2 is YYREEE (reference sequence). CDR3 sequence: CASSLIRDYGYTF. CDR3 nucleotide sequence: TGTGCCAGCAGCTTGATTAGGGACTATGGCTACACCTTC.

As regards this clonotype: Since the CDR3 does not end with the conserved phenylalanine or tryptophan, this likely comes from a read error. The genes are TRBV11-2 and TRBJ2-7; D possibly corresponds to TRBD2 (6 bases). Germline loops: CDR1 SGHAT, CDR2 FQNNGV. CDR3 length equals 15 residues. The V gene lost 5 bases and the J gene lost 1 base, with 15 bases spanning the gap. The CDR3 nucleotides are TGTGCCAGCAGCCGTCTCGCGGGGCTTTCCTACGAGCAGTACTCC. It codes for CASSRLAGLSYEQYS.

This clonotype was detected only a few times. J is TRBJ2-7 and V is TRBV11-2; TRBD1 aligns across 8 bases. Germline assignment: CDR1 SGHAT and CDR2 FQNNGV. The V gene end was trimmed by 8 bases and the J gene end by 5 bases; junction bases not matched to a gene: 8. This CDR3 comprises 13 residues. CDR3 DNA sequence: TGTGCCAGCGGCCAGGGGGCTGGTCACGAGCAGTACTTC. Translation: CASGQGAGHEQYF.

This clonotype was seen more than once but under ten times. The chain carries TRBV25-1 and TRBJ2-5, with D tentatively TRBD2 (6 bases). Trimming took off 1 base at V and 2 bases at J, with 11 bases between the two ends. Germline values: CDR1 MGHDK, CDR2 SYGVNS. The CDR3 sequence is 15 residues long. CDR3: CASSESGAEQETQYF. CDR3 DNA: TGTGCCAGCAGTGAATCGGGAGCGGAACAAGAGACCCAGTACTTC.

V and J are TRBV2 and TRBJ1-4; D call uncertain. Germline-derived CDR1 and CDR2 are SNHLY and FYNNEI. The CDR3 consists of 14 residues. V lost 6 bases and J 0 bases, leaving 8 bases between the germline ends. The CDR3 coding sequence is TGTGCCAGCAGGATGGGATCAACTAATGAAAAACTGTTTTTT. The encoded protein is CASRMGSTNEKLFF.

Of note for this clonotype: A much larger clone sits a single nucleotide away, making a read error possible. The chain couples TRBV11-3 to TRBJ2-1; D gene ambiguous. The CDR3 is 12 amino acids. From germline, CDR1 is SGHNT and CDR2 YENEEA. The CDR3 sequence is CPSSLNANEQFF. The CDR3 coding sequence is TGTCCCAGCAGCTTAAATGCCAATGAGCAGTTCTTC.

This clonotype was observed at least ten times. CDR3 nucleotides: TGTGCCAGCAGCCTTAGCGGGAAACATGAGCAGTTCTTC. As protein: CASSLSGKHEQFF. The chain employs TRBV12-3 or TRBV12-4 and TRBJ2-1; TRBD2 matches at 8 bases. J lost 8 bases, V lost 6 bases, and 6 bases had no gene match. CDR3 size: 13 residues.

This clonotype appeared a few times. The rearrangement links TRBV6-5 to TRBJ1-2; the D gene is possibly TRBD1 (5 bases). V was shortened by 4 bases and J by 1 base, with 10 bases between the two germline ends. The CDR3 contains 14 residues. Germline V CDR1 and CDR2: MNHEY, SVGAGI. The CDR3 loop reads CASSSGDSNYGYTF. The CDR3 DNA is TGTGCCAGCAGTTCCGGAGACAGTAACTATGGCTACACCTTC.

On this clonotype: A junction end diverges from the germline sequence, so it may reflect a read error. This rearrangement joins TRBV11-2 to TRBJ2-5, with 9 nucleotides matching TRBD1. This CDR3 contains 14 residues. Germline CDR1 SGHAT, CDR2 FQNNGV. CDR3 sequence: CASSPDRGSEAQYF. In DNA form, the CDR3 reads TGTGCCAGCAGCCCGGACAGGGGATCAGAGGCCCAGTACTTC.

This clonotype occurred a few times. This rearrangement joins TRBV5-6 to TRBJ2-1; 10 bases are a match to TRBD2. The junction had 6 bases not matched to a gene; V was cut back by 1 base and J by 5 bases. There are 16 residues in the CDR3. Germline values: CDR1 SGHDT, CDR2 YYEEEE. The CDR3 loop is CASSLLWLAGDNEQFF. The CDR3 DNA is TGTGCCAGCAGCTTGCTTTGGCTAGCGGGAGACAATGAGCAGTTCTTC.

This clonotype was seen a handful of times. The chain joins TRBV7-3 to TRBJ2-1, with 8 bases identical to TRBD2. Losses at the gene ends were 5 bases for V and 1 base for J; bases not matched to a gene: 4. The germline V gene encodes CDR1 SGHTA and CDR2 FQGTGA. CDR3 length: 15 residues. CDR3 sequence (DNA): TGTGCCAGCAGCAAAATAGCGGGATCCTACAATGAGCAGTTCTTC. Protein product: CASSKIAGSYNEQFF.

The chain has TRBV11-3 and TRBJ2-1; D perhaps matches TRBD2 (7 bases). Per germline, CDR1 SGHNT and CDR2 YENEEA. The ends were cut back, 5 bases at V and 0 bases at J, with 14 bases in the middle. This CDR3 region has 16 residues. The CDR3 DNA sequence: TGTGCCAGCAGCAGGGGGAGGGGTTGCTCCTACAATGAGCAGTTCTTC. Amino acid sequence: CASSRGRGCSYNEQFF.

This chain connects TRBV11-1 to TRBJ2-1; no clear D. CDR1 SGHAT and CDR2 FQDESV come from the germline V gene (reference sequence). The CDR3 loop spans 15 amino acids. V lost 5 bases and J lost 9, with 20 bases in between. In DNA, the CDR3 is TGTGCCAGCAGCCTCGGATCTTACGATAGTATTGAGCAGTTCTTC. It is translated as CASSLGSYDSIEQFF.

The rearrangement links TRBV6-6 to TRBJ2-7; 8 nucleotides agree with TRBD1. With V trimmed by 8 bases and J by 6 bases, 12 bases remained unmatched. Per germline, CDR1 MNHNY and CDR2 SVGAGI (reference sequence). CDR3 length: 14 residues. The DNA of the CDR3 is TGTGCCAGCGGTCCCGGACAGGGCCCGCTCGAGCAGTACTTC. Residues: CASGPGQGPLEQYF.

Notes on this clonotype: One end of the junction fails to match germline, which may point to a read error. The chain employs TRBV11-2 and TRBJ2-3, with D possibly TRBD1 on 5 matching bases. This CDR3 is built from 16 residues. Germline V gene sequence: CDR1 SGHAT, CDR2 FQNNGV. The CDR3 coding sequence is TGTACCAGCAGCCTACTGGCGGTATATAGCACAGGTACGCAGTATTTT. Its protein product is CTSSLLAVYSTGTQYF.

This chain joins TRBV13 and TRBJ2-1, with D possibly being TRBD2 (6 bases). The V gene's germline CDR1 is PRHDT and CDR2 FYEKMQ (reference sequence). The length of the CDR3 is 14 residues. The V end lost 1 base, the J end lost 8 bases, and 12 bases lay between the germline ends. The CDR3 DNA sequence: TGTGCCAGCAGCTTAGCGGGGGAGTGCGATGAGCAGTTCTTC. This translates into CASSLAGECDEQFF.